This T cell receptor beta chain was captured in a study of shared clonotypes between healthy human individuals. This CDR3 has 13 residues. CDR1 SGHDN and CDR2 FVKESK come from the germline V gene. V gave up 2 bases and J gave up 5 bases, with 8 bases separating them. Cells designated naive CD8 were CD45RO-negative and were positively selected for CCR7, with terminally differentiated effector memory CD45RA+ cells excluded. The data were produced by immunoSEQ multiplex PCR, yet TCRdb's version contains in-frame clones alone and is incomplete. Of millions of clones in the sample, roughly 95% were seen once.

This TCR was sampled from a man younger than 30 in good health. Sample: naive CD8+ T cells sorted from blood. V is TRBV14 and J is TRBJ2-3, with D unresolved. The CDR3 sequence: CASSQWVGDTQYF. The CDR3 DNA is TGTGCCAGCAGCCAATGGGTTGGAGATACGCAGTATTTT.